The sequence of this TCR beta chain was determined in a study of regulatory T cells in long-lasting Graves disease. Study findings and constraints: Persistent Graves' disease cases displayed lower TCR diversity than newly diagnosed ones.

V lost 0 bases and J lost 5, with 7 bases in between. Germline CDR1 reads SNHLY; CDR2 reads FYNNEI. The CDR3 consists of 14 residues. In building TCR beta libraries, iRepertoire HTBI primers were used together with Arm-PCR of CDR3 regions. TCRdb re-derived calls from the multiplex PCR reads in MiXCR, one entry per CDR3 protein. The table records about 540,000 distinct CDR3 sequences, approximately 15% of them present only once. The time point here: newly diagnosed GD, antithyroid drugs for less than 3 months. PBMC-extracted RNA yielded the TCR library. This clonotype was seen at least ten times. The antigen is not known. These sequences were also reported in another study, on T cells in Graves' hyperthyroidism and ophthalmopathy. From that second work: The TCR CDR3 first-round RT-PCR relied on the HTBI primer set. Blood also showed most of the thyroid clonotypes that were expanded above 0.001.

This receptor was obtained from a man in his thirties or forties with Graves disease. The chain uses TRBV2 and TRBJ2-2; the D gene is possibly TRBD2 (5 bases). Sample: peripheral blood mononuclear cells (PBMCs), taken at new diagnosis, from a patient treated with antithyroid drugs. In nucleotides, the CDR3 is TGTGCCAGCAGTGAAGCCCGGGGAACCGGGGAGCTGTTTTTT. This sequence encodes CASSEARGTGELFF.